The TCR beta chain under discussion was sequenced for a study of shared clonotypes between healthy human individuals. The data were produced by immunoSEQ multiplex PCR, yet TCRdb's version contains in-frame clones alone and is incomplete. The sample contains about 960,000 clones, about 80% of which appear only once. As concerns this clone: The antigen is unknown.

Germline lookup yields CDR1 SNHLY and CDR2 FYNNEI. This CDR3 has 15 amino acids. Unmatched junction bases numbered 4, after V lost 4 bases and J lost 4 bases. The study, taken as a whole, reports: Naive CD4 clonotypes overlapped across a handful of donors at around 4.7%. Relative to clonotypes present in all four donors, those not shared had lower generation probabilities. Genetic and exposure-history diversity was limited by the few donors. Donor clonotype sharing was expected to depend on sequencing depth.

The sample was memory CD4+ T cells sorted from blood. Subset of the sample: CD45RA-negative fraction. The chain combines TRBV2 with TRBJ2-2; 9 bases align to TRBD2. This receptor was identified in a man aged 18 to 35 in good health. The CDR3 loop is CASSGLAGFTGELFF. In nucleotides, the CDR3 is TGTGCCAGCAGTGGGCTAGCGGGATTCACCGGGGAGCTGTTTTTT.